Listed below are T cell receptor beta chains from one sample, sequenced in a study of identifying expanded T cells in peripheral blood. Profiling relied on immunoSEQ multiplex PCR, and the TCRdb table lists in-frame clones only, not all of them. Altogether under 95,000 clones are present, about 89% being singletons, with the ten largest covering 2.8%. Sequencing was done on a sample of blood. These receptors were taken from a person aged 18 to 75 in good health. CDR3s include the opening cysteine and the closing phenylalanine or tryptophan. D genes are given only for firm matches. Clone size is shown for a subset of rows, as once, few, many or a class of expanded clone.

. 12 TRBJ1-2 . TRBV30 CAWSVLGGGYTF TGTGCCTGGAGTGTACTTGGAGGCGGCTACACCTTC
. 16 TRBJ1-5 . TRBV6-4 CASSEVQENSNQPQHF TGTGCCAGCAGTGAAGTTCAGGAAAATAGCAATCAGCCCCAGCATTTT
. 13 TRBJ2-3 . TRBV6-1 CASSEGDWEAQYF TGTGCCAGCAGTGAAGGGGACTGGGAAGCGCAGTATTTT
. 15 TRBJ2-1 TRBD2 TRBV28 CASRSLAAAYNEQFF TGTGCCAGCAGGTCCCTAGCGGCCGCCTACAATGAGCAGTTCTTC
. 15 TRBJ2-7 . TRBV18 CASSKGLLSSYEQYF TGTGCCAGCTCAAAGGGACTCCTAAGCTCCTACGAGCAGTACTTC
once 15 TRBJ2-3 TRBD2 TRBV7-7 CASSLVAGDLDTQYF TGTGCCAGCAGCTTAGTAGCGGGGGATTTGGATACGCAGTATTTT
. 17 TRBJ2-7 TRBD1 TRBV9 CASSVGFSTGPPYEQYF TGTGCCAGCAGCGTAGGTTTTTCGACAGGGCCTCCTTACGAGCAGTACTTC
. 16 TRBJ2-2 TRBD2 TRBV9 CASSATSGGSTGELFF TGTGCCAGCAGCGCGACTAGCGGGGGGTCCACCGGGGAGCTGTTTTTT
. 12 TRBJ2-7 . TRBV10-1 CASSELRDEQYF TGCGCCAGCAGTGAGCTCCGAGACGAGCAGTACTTC
. 14 TRBJ1-1 . TRBV9 CASEGVSANTEAFF TGTGCCAGTGAGGGCGTTTCCGCGAACACTGAAGCTTTCTTT
. 17 TRBJ2-6 . TRBV19 CASSIDRQLSGANVLTF TGTGCCAGTAGTATAGATAGACAGCTCTCTGGGGCCAACGTCCTGACTTTC
. 14 TRBJ2-7 TRBD2 TRBV2 CASRLAGGYYEQYF TGTGCCAGCAGACTAGCGGGGGGCTACTACGAGCAGTACTTC
. 16 TRBJ2-7 TRBD1 TRBV6-6 CASSTSGTGGSYEQYF TGTGCCAGCAGTACTTCCGGGACAGGGGGCTCCTACGAGCAGTACTTC
. 13 TRBJ1-3 . TRBV2 CGESTGTGNTIYF TGTGGGGAATCTACAGGGACTGGAAACACCATATATTTT
. 14 TRBJ2-5 TRBD2 TRBV6-5 CASSRGGAGETQYF TGTGCCAGCAGTCGCGGGGGGGCCGGAGAGACCCAGTACTTC
. 13 TRBJ2-7 . TRBV28 CASAGHSSYEQYF TGTGCCAGCGCCGGACATTCCTCCTACGAGCAGTACTTC
few 15 TRBJ1-6 . TRBV18 CASSPSQGINSPLHF TGTGCCAGCTCACCATCCCAGGGCATTAATTCACCCCTCCACTTT
once 15 TRBJ2-7 . TRBV7-2 CASSLRTDPTYEQYF TGTGCCAGCAGCCTAAGGACAGACCCGACCTACGAGCAGTACTTC
. 12 TRBJ1-1 . TRBV29-1 CSASGDVSEAFF TGCAGCGCGTCAGGAGACGTCTCTGAAGCTTTCTTT
. 17 TRBJ2-7 TRBD2 TRBV28 CASSLGQGAGGPHEQYF TGTGCCAGCAGTTTAGGACAGGGAGCGGGAGGGCCCCACGAGCAGTACTTC
. 17 TRBJ2-6 TRBD1 TRBV28 CASSSPATGAGANVLTF TGTGCCAGCAGCTCGCCGGCGACAGGGGCTGGGGCCAACGTCCTGACTTTC
. 14 TRBJ2-5 TRBD1 TRBV18 CASSPGQGQETQYF TGTGCCAGCTCACCCGGACAGGGCCAAGAGACCCAGTACTTC
. 16 TRBJ1-2 TRBD1 TRBV4-3 CASSQESGQGPYGYTF TGCGCCAGCAGCCAAGAGTCGGGACAGGGACCCTATGGCTACACCTTC
. 12 TRBJ2-7 TRBD1 TRBV2 CASRGDSNEQYF TGTGCCAGCAGGGGGGACAGTAACGAGCAGTACTTC
. 12 TRBJ2-7 . TRBV7-4 CASSPGAHEQYF TGTGCCAGCAGCCCTGGGGCCCACGAGCAGTACTTC
. 14 TRBJ2-3 . TRBV12-5 CASGLGGSADTQYF TGTGCTAGTGGTTTGGGGGGAAGCGCAGATACGCAGTATTTT
. 13 TRBJ2-2 . TRBV6-5 CASRATLTGELFF TGTGCCAGCAGGGCTACACTCACCGGGGAGCTGTTTTTT
once 13 TRBJ1-5 . TRBV9 CASSEGVGQPQHF TGTGCCAGCAGCGAGGGTGTAGGGCAGCCCCAGCATTTT
once 15 TRBJ1-2 . TRBV7-2 CASSFGSYYGYGYTF TGTGCCAGCAGTTTCGGGTCGTACTATGGCTATGGCTACACCTTC
once 14 TRBJ1-3 . TRBV29-1 CSALQGSSGNTIYF TGCAGCGCTTTACAGGGAAGCTCTGGAAACACCATATATTTT
. 17 TRBJ2-6 . TRBV27 CASSLQKRLSGANVLTF TGTGCCAGCAGTTTGCAGAAACGGTTGTCGGGGGCCAACGTCCTGACTTTC
. 17 TRBJ2-1 TRBD2 TRBV18 CASSPGTSGSSYNEQFF TGTGCCAGCTCCCCTGGGACTAGCGGGAGCTCCTACAATGAGCAGTTCTTC
. 15 TRBJ2-7 . TRBV5-4 CASTKEPGLNYEQYF TGTGCCAGCACCAAAGAACCGGGACTGAACTACGAGCAGTACTTC
. 14 TRBJ2-1 TRBD1 TRBV19 CASSGDRAPHEQFF TGTGCCAGTTCCGGGGACAGGGCCCCCCATGAGCAGTTCTTC
. 16 TRBJ1-2 . TRBV9 CASSVGTPRLNYGYTF TGTGCCAGCAGCGTAGGGACCCCCCGGCTGAACTATGGCTACACCTTC
. 15 TRBJ2-2 TRBD1 TRBV18 CASSPPAGGNGELFF TGTGCCAGCTCACCTCCGGCAGGGGGTAACGGGGAGCTGTTTTTT
. 12 TRBJ2-2 . TRBV27 CASSFLSGELFF TGTGCCAGCAGTTTCTTGTCCGGGGAGCTGTTTTTT
. 16 TRBJ1-1 . TRBV4-1 CASSQAAGGANTEAFF TGCGCCAGCAGCCAAGCCGCTGGCGGGGCGAACACTGAAGCTTTCTTT
. 15 TRBJ1-3 . TRBV2 CASGDEQGSGNTIYF TGTGCCAGCGGGGATGAACAGGGCTCTGGAAACACCATATATTTT
. 15 TRBJ2-5 TRBD2 TRBV9 CASSVGTSAQETQYF TGTGCCAGCAGCGTAGGGACTAGCGCCCAAGAGACCCAGTACTTC
few 15 TRBJ1-1 TRBD1 TRBV2 CASTDRGVLDTEAFF TGTGCCAGCACTGACAGGGGTGTGTTAGATACTGAAGCTTTCTTT
. 14 TRBJ2-3 . TRBV2 CASWDEMNTDTQYF TGTGCCAGCTGGGACGAGATGAACACAGATACGCAGTATTTT
once 15 TRBJ2-5 . TRBV5-4 CASSAGDTWGETQYF TGTGCCAGCAGCGCCGGGGACACTTGGGGAGAGACCCAGTACTTC
. 13 TRBJ2-3 . TRBV18 CASSAKGTDTQYF TGTGCCAGCTCAGCGAAGGGGACAGATACGCAGTATTTT
. 13 TRBJ1-4 . TRBV19 CASSRATNEKLFF TGTGCCAGCTCAAGAGCAACTAATGAAAAACTGTTTTTT
. 15 TRBJ2-7 . TRBV23-1 CASRRIRGRAYEQYF TGCGCCAGCAGGCGAATAAGGGGGAGAGCCTACGAGCAGTACTTC